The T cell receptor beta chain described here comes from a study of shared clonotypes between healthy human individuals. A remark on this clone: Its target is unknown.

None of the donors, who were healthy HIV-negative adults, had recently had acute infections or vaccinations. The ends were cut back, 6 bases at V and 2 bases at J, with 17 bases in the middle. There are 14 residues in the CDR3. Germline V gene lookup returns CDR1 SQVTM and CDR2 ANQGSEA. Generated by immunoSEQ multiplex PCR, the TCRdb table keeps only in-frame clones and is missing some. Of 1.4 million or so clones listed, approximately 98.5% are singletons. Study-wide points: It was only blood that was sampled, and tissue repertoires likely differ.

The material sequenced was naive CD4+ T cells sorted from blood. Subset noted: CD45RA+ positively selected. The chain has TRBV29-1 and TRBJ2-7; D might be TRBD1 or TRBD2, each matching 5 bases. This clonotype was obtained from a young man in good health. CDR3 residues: CSVIGTDVTYEQYF. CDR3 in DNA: TGCAGCGTAATAGGGACGGATGTTACCTACGAGCAGTACTTC.